This T cell receptor (beta chain) was sequenced for a study of cytomegalovirus exposure and HLA in healthy donors. The PCR made use of 60 Vbeta and 13 Jbeta primers. Profiling relied on immunoSEQ multiplex PCR, and the TCRdb table lists in-frame clones only, not all of them. The table has roughly 110,000 clones, 70% to 80% seen once. This CDR3 comprises 13 residues. Germline assignment: CDR1 LNHDA and CDR2 SQIVND (reference sequence). V was cut by 1 base and J by 4 bases, with 8 bases left in between. On this clone: The antigen is unknown.

Whole-study findings and limits: Previous analysis showed most TCR beta V segments were productive about 87% or about 30% of the time.

The chain is built from TRBV19 and TRBJ2-7; tentatively, D is TRBD2 (5 bases). The receptor comes from a man aged 18 to 29 in good health and CMV-seronegative. Specimen: PBMCs. CDR3 in amino acids: CASSIGESYEQYF. For the CDR3, the DNA is TGTGCCAGTAGTATAGGGGAGAGTTACGAGCAGTACTTC.